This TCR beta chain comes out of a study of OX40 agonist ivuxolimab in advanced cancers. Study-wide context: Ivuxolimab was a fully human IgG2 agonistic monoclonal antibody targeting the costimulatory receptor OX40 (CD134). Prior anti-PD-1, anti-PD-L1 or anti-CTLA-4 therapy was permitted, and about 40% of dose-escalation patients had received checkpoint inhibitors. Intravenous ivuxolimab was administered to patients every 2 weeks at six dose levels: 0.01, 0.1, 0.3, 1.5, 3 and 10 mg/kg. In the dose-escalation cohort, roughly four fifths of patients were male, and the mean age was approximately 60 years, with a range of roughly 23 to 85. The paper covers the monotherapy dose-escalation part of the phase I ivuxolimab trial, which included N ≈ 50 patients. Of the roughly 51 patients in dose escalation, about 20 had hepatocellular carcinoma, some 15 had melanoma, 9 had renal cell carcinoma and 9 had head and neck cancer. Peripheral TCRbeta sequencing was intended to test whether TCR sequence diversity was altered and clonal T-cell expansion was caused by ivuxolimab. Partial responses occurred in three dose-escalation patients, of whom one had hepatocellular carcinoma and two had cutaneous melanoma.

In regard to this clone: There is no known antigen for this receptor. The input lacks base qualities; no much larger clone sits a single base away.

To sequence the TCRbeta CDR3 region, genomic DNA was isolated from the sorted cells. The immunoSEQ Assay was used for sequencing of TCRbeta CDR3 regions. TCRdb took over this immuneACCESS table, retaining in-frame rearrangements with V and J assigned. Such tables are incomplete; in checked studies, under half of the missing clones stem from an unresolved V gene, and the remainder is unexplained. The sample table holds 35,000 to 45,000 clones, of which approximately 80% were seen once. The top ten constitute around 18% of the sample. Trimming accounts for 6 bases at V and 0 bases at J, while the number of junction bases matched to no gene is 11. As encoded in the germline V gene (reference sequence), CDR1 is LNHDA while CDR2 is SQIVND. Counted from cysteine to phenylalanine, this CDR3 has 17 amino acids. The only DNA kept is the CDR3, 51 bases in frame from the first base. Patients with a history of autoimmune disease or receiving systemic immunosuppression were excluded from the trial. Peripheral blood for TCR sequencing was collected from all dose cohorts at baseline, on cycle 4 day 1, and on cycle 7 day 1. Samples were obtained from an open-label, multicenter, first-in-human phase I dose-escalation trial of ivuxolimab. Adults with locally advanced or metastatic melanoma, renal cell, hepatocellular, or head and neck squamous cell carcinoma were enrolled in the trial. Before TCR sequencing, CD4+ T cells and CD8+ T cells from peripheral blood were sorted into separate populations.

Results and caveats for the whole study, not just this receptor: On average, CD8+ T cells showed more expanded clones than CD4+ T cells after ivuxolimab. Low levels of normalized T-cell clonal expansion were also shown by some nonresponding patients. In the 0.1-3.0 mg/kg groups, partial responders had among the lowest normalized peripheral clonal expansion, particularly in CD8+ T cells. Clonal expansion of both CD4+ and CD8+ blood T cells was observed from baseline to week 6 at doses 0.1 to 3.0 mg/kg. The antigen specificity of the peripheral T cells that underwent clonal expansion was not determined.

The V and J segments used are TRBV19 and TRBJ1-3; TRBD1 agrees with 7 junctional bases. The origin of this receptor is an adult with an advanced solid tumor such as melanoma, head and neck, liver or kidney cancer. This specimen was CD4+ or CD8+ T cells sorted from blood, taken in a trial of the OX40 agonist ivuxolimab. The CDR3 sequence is CASRSILSGGSGNTIYF. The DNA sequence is TGTGCCAGTAGGTCGATACTTTCAGGGGGCTCTGGAAACACCATATATTTT.